The 6 T cell receptor beta chains reported below all come from one sample, sequenced in a study of CD8 T cells in Susac syndrome. With random hexamers, roughly 0.5 to 1 ug RNA was reverse transcribed. TCRdb recomputed calls from the immunoSEQ multiplex PCR reads with MiXCR, one row per CDR3 protein. The repertoire holds 110,000 or so distinct CDR3 sequences, with 85% to 95% as singletons. Sequences were obtained from CD4+ T cells from PBMCs. The receptors stem from a human donor with multiple sclerosis.

CDR3 sequence: CASSLERGNTIYF. The CDR3 DNA follows: TGTGCCAGCAGCTTAGAACGTGGAAACACCATATATTTT. V and J are TRBV7-9 and TRBJ1-3; D gene ambiguous. The CDR3 runs to 13 residues. Per germline, CDR1 SEHNR and CDR2 FQNEAQ (reference sequence). V shed 1 base and J shed 3 bases, with 4 bases lying between them.

V gene TRBV7-2 combines with J gene TRBJ2-7; 8 nucleotides align to TRBD1. The CDR3 loop spans 15 amino acids. V gave up 1 base and J gave up 3 bases; unmatched junction bases: 5. Per the germline V gene, CDR1 is SGHTA and CDR2 is FQGNSA. CDR3 loop: CASSLEARGLYEQYF. In DNA, the CDR3 is TGTGCCAGCAGCTTAGAGGCCAGGGGGCTCTACGAGCAGTACTTC.

This rearrangement joins TRBV6-5 to TRBJ1-2; D is perhaps TRBD1 (6 bases). Germline V gene lookup returns CDR1 MNHEY and CDR2 SVGAGI. The CDR3 is 14 residues long. Trimming took 0 bases from V and 4 from J, leaving 9 bases between them. Here the CDR3 DNA reads TGTGCCAGCAGTTACTCGGGGGCCCTCTATGGCTACACCTTC. This gives the protein CASSYSGALYGYTF.

This chain joins TRBV30 and TRBJ1-2; TRBD1 agrees at 9 bases. This CDR3 spans 14 amino acids. V shed 1 base and J 4 bases; nucleotides not matched to a gene: 4. Looked up from germline, CDR1 is GTSNPN and CDR2 is SVGIG (reference sequence). CDR3 residues: CAWSGTGGIYGYTF. The CDR3 DNA follows: TGTGCCTGGAGTGGAACAGGGGGCATCTATGGCTACACCTTC.

The chain uses TRBV5-6 and TRBJ2-6; tentatively, D is TRBD2 (5 bases). The V and J ends lost 4 bases and 4 bases respectively, with 18 bases between them. This CDR3 comprises 17 residues. Germline CDR1 reads SGHDT; CDR2 reads YYEEEE. CDR3 amino acids: CASSPKAGLLGANVLTF. CDR3 nucleotides: TGTGCCAGCAGCCCCAAGGCCGGACTTTTGGGGGCCAACGTCCTGACTTTC.

V gene TRBV12-5 combines with J gene TRBJ2-5; D gene uncertain. Germline V gives CDR1 LGHNT, CDR2 FRNRAP. This CDR3 is built from 14 residues. Trimming cost V 1 base and J 2 bases, with 8 bases left between them. Here the CDR3 reads CASGLGWLQETQYF. CDR3 DNA sequence: TGTGCTAGTGGTTTGGGCTGGCTACAAGAGACCCAGTACTTC.